These 20 T cell receptor beta chains were sequenced from one sample in a study of T cells in Graves' hyperthyroidism and ophthalmopathy. TCR beta CDR3 region amplification was performed from RNA transcripts. A first-round RT-PCR of the TCR CDR3 used the HTBI primer set. Using its own MiXCR run on the multiplex PCR reads, TCRdb lists one record per CDR3 protein. This table holds 600,000 to 700,000 distinct CDR3 sequences, over 12% found once. Sequences were obtained from blood. The source is a woman aged 40 to 55 with Graves' ophthalmopathy.

There are many counts of this clonotype. The rearrangement links TRBV10-3 to TRBJ2-5, with 12 bases that match TRBD2. This CDR3 is built from 17 residues. The V segment lost 5 bases and the J segment 5 bases; nucleotides outside the gene matches: 12. CDR1 and CDR2 (germline): ENHRY, SYGVKD. The CDR3 DNA reads TGTGCCATCAGTCGCGTCGGGCGGACTAGCGGGAAGGAGACCCAGTACTTC. It is translated as CAISRVGRTSGKETQYF.

The chain links TRBV5-1 to TRBJ2-7; 14 nucleotides align to TRBD2. With V trimmed by 4 bases and J by 0 bases, 6 bases remained unmatched. Germline V gene sequence: CDR1 SGHRS, CDR2 YFSETQ. The CDR3 loop spans 17 amino acids. The CDR3 loop is CASSPTGTSGSSYEQYF. The CDR3 coding sequence is TGCGCCAGCAGCCCAACCGGGACTAGCGGGAGCTCCTACGAGCAGTACTTC.

In its sample, this clonotype was seen a few times. The chain links TRBV27 to TRBJ2-5; TRBD2 aligns across 9 bases. Unmatched junction bases numbered 6, after V lost 3 bases and J lost 4 bases. Germline CDR1 and CDR2: MNHEY and SMNVEV (reference sequence). The CDR3 runs to 15 residues. In DNA, the CDR3 is TGTGCCAGCAGTTTCCGGGCGGGAGGGCGAGAGACCCAGTACTTC. This sequence encodes CASSFRAGGRETQYF.

The gene calls are TRBV30 and TRBJ2-7; D might be TRBD2 (5 bases). The CDR3 covers 13 residues. With 2 bases removed from V and 5 bases from J, the gap between germline ends came to 13 bases. Germline CDR1 reads GTSNPN; CDR2 reads SVGIG (reference sequence). The DNA of the CDR3 is TGTGCCTGGAGTCGTAGCGTGGGCGACGAGCAGTACTTC. This codes for CAWSRSVGDEQYF.

The chain joins TRBV28 to TRBJ1-2, with D perhaps matching TRBD1 (6 bases). The germline V gene encodes CDR1 MDHEN and CDR2 SYDVKM. Between the trimmed V and J ends, which lost 6 bases and 4 bases, there was a span of 18 bases. This CDR3 spans 15 amino acids. The CDR3 DNA sequence: TGTGCCAGCAGATCTCATCCCGGGACACTCTATGGCTACACCTTC. Translated: CASRSHPGTLYGYTF.

In its sample, this clonotype was seen many times. The chain couples TRBV30 to TRBJ1-2; unclear D gene. V was cut by 3 bases and J by 2 bases, with 4 bases left in between. This CDR3 is 11 amino acids long. CDR1 and CDR2 (germline): GTSNPN, SVGIG (reference sequence). DNA of the CDR3: TGTGCCTGGAGGACAAACTATGGCTACACCTTC. Translation: CAWRTNYGYTF.

This clonotype has a count of ten or more. This chain joins TRBV10-3 and TRBJ2-7; D perhaps matches TRBD2 (6 bases). Germline CDR1 and CDR2: ENHRY and SYGVKD. The V end lost 6 bases, the J end lost 0 bases, and 15 bases lay between the germline ends. This CDR3 spans 15 amino acids. The CDR3 protein is CAISRSGTPSYEQYF. In DNA form, the CDR3 reads TGTGCCATCAGCCGATCCGGGACTCCCTCCTACGAGCAGTACTTC.

There are many counts of this clonotype. The V call is TRBV28, the J call TRBJ1-5, with D perhaps matching TRBD1 (5 bases). Germline CDR1 reads MDHEN; CDR2 reads SYDVKM. The CDR3 has 16 residues. Trimming removed 3 bases from V and 1 base from J, with 13 bases in between. As DNA, the CDR3 is TGTGCCAGCAGTTTTACCCACCGGGACAGCAATCAGCCCCAGCATTTT. Translating it yields CASSFTHRDSNQPQHF.

V is TRBV18 and J is TRBJ2-1; TRBD2 might be the D (6 bases). The V and J ends lost 5 bases and 7 bases respectively, with 15 bases between them. The CDR3 spans 14 residues. The germline V gene has CDR1 KGHSH and CDR2 LQKENI. CDR3 DNA: TGTGCCAGCTCAAAACGGGAGAACTTGAATGAGCAGTTCTTC. Translating it yields CASSKRENLNEQFF.

This clonotype was recorded at least ten times. V usage is TRBV20-1 and J usage is TRBJ2-7, with TRBD1 matching over 12 bases. Germline V gives CDR1 DFQATT, CDR2 SNEGSKA (reference sequence). The CDR3 contains 14 residues. V shed 4 bases, J shed 5 bases, and the junction held 6 bases outside the gene matches. DNA of the CDR3: TGCAGTGCTACCTCGGGACAGGGGGCGGACGAGCAGTACTTC. It yields the protein CSATSGQGADEQYF.

This clonotype was counted at least ten times. The chain is built from TRBV11-1 and TRBJ2-7; 7 bases fit TRBD1. Per germline, CDR1 SGHAT and CDR2 FQDESV (reference sequence). The CDR3 sequence is 16 residues long. Trimming took 5 bases from V and 5 from J; bases not matched to a gene: 15. The CDR3 spells CASSLSIDRVYDEQYF. CDR3 nucleotides: TGTGCCAGCAGCCTATCCATTGACAGGGTATATGACGAGCAGTACTTC.

This clonotype was recorded many times. CDR3 loop: CASSYSSGIGYEQYF. The CDR3 DNA sequence: TGTGCCAGCAGTTATTCTAGCGGGATTGGATACGAGCAGTACTTC. The gene calls are TRBV12-3 or TRBV12-4 and TRBJ2-7, with 9 nucleotides matching TRBD2. The CDR3 runs to 15 residues. The V and J ends lost 4 bases and 4 bases, in that order; junction bases with no gene match: 8.

At least ten counts were recorded for this clonotype. This chain connects TRBV25-1 to TRBJ2-5, with TRBD1 as a possible D gene (5 bases). CDR1 and CDR2 from the germline V gene are MGHDK and SYGVNS. The CDR3 loop spans 14 amino acids. V was cut by 1 base and J by 0 bases, with 6 bases left in between. As DNA, the CDR3 is TGTGCCAGCAGTGAATTGGACAACCAAGAGACCCAGTACTTC. It encodes CASSELDNQETQYF.

This clonotype was picked up many times. The rearrangement links TRBV20-1 to TRBJ2-7; 9 bases match TRBD2. In germline, CDR1 is DFQATT, CDR2 SNEGSKA (reference sequence). The CDR3 length is 13 residues. After removal of 6 bases from V and 4 bases from J, the junction contained 7 bases not matched to a gene. The CDR3, as DNA: TGCAGTGCCGTAGCGGGAGACGGGTACGAGCAGTACTTC. Translated, it gives CSAVAGDGYEQYF.

The genes are TRBV24-1 and TRBJ1-2; weak D call: TRBD1 (5 bases). The CDR3 has 17 amino acids. CDR1 is KGHDR and CDR2 is SFDVKD in the germline V gene. Trimming took 7 bases from V and 3 from J, leaving 23 bases between them. The CDR3 here is CATSNRDRIGVDYGYTF. CDR3 nucleotide sequence: TGTGCCACCAGCAACCGGGACCGAATCGGGGTGGACTATGGCTACACCTTC.

This clonotype was seen at least ten times. The V and J genes are TRBV29-1 and TRBJ2-7; 9 bases align to TRBD2. The J segment lost 4 bases and the V segment lost 1 base, leaving 8 bases of the junction unmatched. CDR3 length: 15 residues. From germline, CDR1 is SQVTM and CDR2 ANQGSEA. The chain's CDR3 is CSVEVPGLARYEQYF. The CDR3, as DNA: TGCAGCGTTGAAGTGCCCGGACTAGCGCGGTACGAGCAGTACTTC.

This clonotype was recorded at least ten times. The chain links TRBV20-1 to TRBJ2-5; weak D call: TRBD2 (6 bases). CDR3 length equals 13 residues. Trimming cost V 0 bases and J 6 bases, with 11 bases left between them. In germline, CDR1 is DFQATT, CDR2 SNEGSKA (reference sequence). CDR3 in amino acids: CSAREDGGKTQYF. Written as DNA, the CDR3 is TGCAGTGCTAGAGAAGACGGCGGGAAGACCCAGTACTTC.

Many counts were recorded for this clonotype. The chain combines TRBV20-1 with TRBJ2-2, with D unresolved. CDR1 and CDR2 (germline): DFQATT, SNEGSKA (reference sequence). The CDR3 extends over 13 amino acids. The V gene lost 6 bases and the J gene lost 0 bases, with 8 bases spanning the gap. The chain's CDR3 is CSAQGANTGELFF. The CDR3 DNA reads as TGCAGTGCCCAAGGAGCGAACACCGGGGAGCTGTTTTTT.

This clonotype has at least ten counts. This chain joins TRBV11-3 and TRBJ1-1; D gene ambiguous. V was trimmed by 0 bases and J by 3 bases, leaving 5 bases between them. Per the germline V gene, CDR1 is SGHNT and CDR2 is YENEEA. The CDR3 runs to 13 residues. CDR3 DNA: TGTGCCAGCAGCTTAGAAGTAGACACTGAAGCTTTCTTT. Protein sequence: CASSLEVDTEAFF.

This clonotype was observed at least ten times. The V and J genes are TRBV12-3 or TRBV12-4 and TRBJ1-2, with TRBD1 as a possible D gene (6 bases). The CDR3 sequence is 13 residues long. Trimming took 6 bases from V and 0 from J, leaving 8 bases between them. This CDR3 reads CASRTGANYGYTF. CDR3 DNA: TGTGCCAGCAGGACAGGAGCTAACTATGGCTACACCTTC.